These 22 T cell receptor beta chains were all obtained from the same sample, sequenced in a study of OX40 agonist ivuxolimab in advanced cancers. Clones were sequenced by immunoSEQ multiplex PCR, and TCRdb holds only the in-frame ones, with some missing. The table records 65,000 to 100,000 clones, 80% to 90% of them present only once. The specimen comprised CD4+ or CD8+ T cells sorted from blood, sampled in a trial of the OX40 agonist ivuxolimab. These receptor sequences come from an adult with an advanced solid tumor such as melanoma, head and neck, liver or kidney cancer.

The gene calls are TRBV7-9 and TRBJ1-5; 9 positions match TRBD1. After removal of 1 base from V and 4 bases from J, the junction contained 2 bases not matched to a gene. The CDR3 sequence is 15 residues long. Germline V gene lookup returns CDR1 SEHNR and CDR2 FQNEAQ (reference sequence). The CDR3 DNA reads TGTGCCAGCAGCTTAGGTGACAGGGGGAATCAGCCCCAGCATTTT. Encoded protein: CASSLGDRGNQPQHF.

The chain has TRBV15 and TRBJ1-3, with D tentatively TRBD1 (5 bases). The CDR3 runs 17 residues. Germline V CDR1 and CDR2: LNHNV, YYDKDF (reference sequence). The germline V and J ends were trimmed by 0 bases and 5 bases, with 17 bases remaining between them. CDR3 loop: CATSRDRPQGGRNTIYF. The CDR3, as DNA: TGTGCCACCAGCAGAGATCGTCCCCAGGGTGGGAGAAACACCATATATTTT.

The V gene is TRBV25-1, the J gene TRBJ2-7; no definite D call. The V gene's germline CDR1 is MGHDK and CDR2 SYGVNS. V was clipped by 3 bases and J by 0 bases, with 12 bases between them. This CDR3 is 15 amino acids long. CDR3 protein: CASSDRPADSYEQYF. In nucleotides, the CDR3 is TGTGCCAGCAGTGACCGTCCGGCAGACTCCTACGAGCAGTACTTC.

V gene TRBV10-3 combines with J gene TRBJ1-6; 9 nucleotides match TRBD1. The CDR3 has 14 amino acids. Germline lookup yields CDR1 ENHRY and CDR2 SYGVKD. J was trimmed by 5 bases and V by 6 bases; bases with no gene match: 2. The CDR3 DNA reads as TGTGCCATCAGCCGGGACAGGGATAATTCACCCCTCCACTTT. This codes for CAISRDRDNSPLHF.

The J gene is TRBJ2-3, the V gene TRBV7-8; TRBD2 matches at 8 bases. Looked up from germline, CDR1 is SGHVS and CDR2 is FQNEAQ. V shed 0 bases and J 2 bases; nucleotides not matched to a gene: 7. CDR3 size: 17 residues. CDR3 sequence: CASSLAPGGLATDTQYF. For the CDR3, the DNA is TGTGCCAGCAGCTTAGCGCCTGGAGGACTAGCCACAGATACGCAGTATTTT.

The rearrangement uses TRBV2 and TRBJ2-5; 8 bases agree with TRBD1. The V segment lost 6 bases and the J segment 5 bases; nucleotides outside the gene matches: 5. The CDR3 consists of 13 residues. Germline V lookup: CDR1 SNHLY, CDR2 FYNNEI. The CDR3 region is CASRAGQGETQYF. As DNA, the CDR3 is TGTGCCAGCAGAGCCGGACAGGGCGAGACCCAGTACTTC. Filled out from reference TRBV2 and TRBJ2-5, the complete variable domain reads EPEVTQTPSHQVTQMGQEVILRCVPISNHLYFYWYRQILGQKVEFLVSFYNNEISEKSEIFDDQFSVERPDGSNFTLKIRSTKLEDSAMYFCASRAGQGETQYFGPGTRLLVL.

This sequence joins TRBV6-5 and TRBJ1-5; D is uncertain. The CDR3 runs 14 residues. Trimming took off 0 bases at V and 4 bases at J, with 7 bases between the two ends. Germline CDR1 is MNHEY and CDR2 is SVGAGI. CDR3 in DNA: TGTGCCAGCAGTTACTCTTTCGGGAATCAGCCCCAGCATTTT. This codes for CASSYSFGNQPQHF.

J is TRBJ2-2 and V is TRBV9; D is undetermined. The germline V gene has CDR1 SGDLS and CDR2 YYNGEE. V was pared by 0 bases and J by 1 base, with 10 bases between. The CDR3 covers 16 residues. CDR3 amino acids: CASSVAWGLNTGELFF. CDR3 nucleotide sequence: TGTGCCAGCAGCGTAGCGTGGGGTTTGAACACCGGGGAGCTGTTTTTT.

This rearrangement joins TRBV25-1 to TRBJ2-1; tentative D call: TRBD2 (6 bases). The V and J ends lost 1 base and 5 bases respectively, with 12 bases between them. The germline gives CDR1 MGHDK, CDR2 SYGVNS. The CDR3 extends over 15 amino acids. This chain's CDR3 is CASSEWGGQDNEQFF. The CDR3 DNA reads as TGTGCCAGCAGTGAATGGGGAGGTCAGGACAATGAGCAGTTCTTC.

The chain has TRBV19 and TRBJ2-3, with 8 bases aligning to TRBD1. The V segment lost 5 bases and the J segment 2 bases; nucleotides outside the gene matches: 9. The CDR3 totals 16 residues. Germline lookup yields CDR1 LNHDA and CDR2 SQIVND (reference sequence). CDR3 bases: TGTGCCAGTAGTGACAGGGGTCGTAGCTACACAGATACGCAGTATTTT. It yields the protein CASSDRGRSYTDTQYF.

The chain recombines TRBV11-3 with TRBJ2-3, with D maybe TRBD2 (6 bases). Per the germline V gene, CDR1 is SGHNT and CDR2 is YENEEA. V lost 5 bases and J 2 bases, leaving 11 bases between the germline ends. This CDR3 has 14 amino acids. CDR3 sequence (DNA): TGTGCCAGCAGCAAGGAGGGATACACAGATACGCAGTATTTT. This encodes CASSKEGYTDTQYF.

This rearrangement joins TRBV5-1 to TRBJ2-2; tentative D call: TRBD1 (6 bases). This CDR3 comprises 14 residues. Deletions cut 5 bases from V and 2 bases from J, with 10 bases between. Germline V gene data show CDR1 as SGHRS and CDR2 as YFSETQ. DNA of the CDR3: TGCGCCAGCAGGCCAGGGGATAACACCGGGGAGCTGTTTTTT. Protein product: CASRPGDNTGELFF.

The chain uses TRBV7-3 and TRBJ2-1; 8 bases line up with TRBD2. Looked up from germline, CDR1 is SGHTA and CDR2 is FQGTGA. The CDR3 has 14 amino acids. Germline trimming cut 3 bases from V and 8 bases from J; bases unmatched to any gene: 6. CDR3: CASSLSGSFYEQFF. The CDR3 DNA reads TGTGCCAGCAGCTTGAGCGGGAGTTTCTATGAGCAGTTCTTC.

The CDR3 protein is CASERRAPNTGELFF. The CDR3 DNA is TGTGCCAGTGAACGGCGGGCTCCGAACACCGGGGAGCTGTTTTTT. V and J are TRBV28 and TRBJ2-2; D might be TRBD2 (5 bases). The V end lost 9 bases, the J end lost 0 bases, and 14 bases lay between the germline ends. Germline assignment: CDR1 MDHEN and CDR2 SYDVKM. The length of the CDR3 is 15 residues.

This chain joins TRBV11-2 and TRBJ2-1; a possible D gene is TRBD2 (7 bases). This CDR3 contains 16 residues. Germline CDR1 SGHAT, CDR2 FQNNGV. V was cut by 0 bases and J by 4 bases, with 13 bases left in between. This CDR3 is CASSLDRGAKYNEQFF. The CDR3 DNA reads TGTGCCAGCAGCTTAGACCGGGGGGCTAAGTACAATGAGCAGTTCTTC.

The V gene is TRBV28, the J gene TRBJ1-4; D possibly corresponds to TRBD1 (5 bases). Trimming removed 5 bases at V and 7 bases at J, with 17 bases between. This CDR3 region has 15 residues. Germline V gives CDR1 MDHEN, CDR2 SYDVKM. Here the CDR3 reads CASSGVQGLGEKLFF. The DNA for the CDR3 is TGTGCCAGCAGTGGGGTCCAGGGCCTTGGTGAAAAACTGTTTTTT.

The gene calls are TRBV6-1 and TRBJ1-1, with D tentatively TRBD1 (5 bases). Germline V lookup: CDR1 MNHNS, CDR2 SASEGT. The CDR3 contains 16 residues. V shed 3 bases and J shed 6 bases, with 20 bases lying between them. The CDR3 loop is CASSEGGSWASSEAFF. In DNA form, the CDR3 reads TGTGCCAGCAGTGAGGGGGGGTCTTGGGCGTCGTCTGAAGCTTTCTTT.

V usage is TRBV9 and J usage is TRBJ1-4, with TRBD1 matching over 7 bases. The CDR3 is 14 amino acids. The germline V gene encodes CDR1 SGDLS and CDR2 YYNGEE. The ends lost 4 bases at V and 2 bases at J; junction bases unmatched: 2. Here the CDR3 DNA reads TGTGCCAGCAGCCAGACAGGGACTAATGAAAAACTGTTTTTT. It codes for CASSQTGTNEKLFF.

The J gene is TRBJ2-5, the V gene TRBV5-8, with D possibly matching TRBD2 (7 bases). The CDR3 has 12 residues. V lost 4 bases and J 7 bases, leaving 11 bases between the germline ends. The V gene's germline CDR1 is SGHTS and CDR2 YDEGEE. The CDR3 DNA is TGTGCCAGCAGCCGGAGGGGGGGGACCCAGTACTTC. This translates into CASSRRGGTQYF.

The chain joins TRBV18 to TRBJ1-3; TRBD1 agrees at 7 bases. CDR1 is KGHSH, CDR2 LQKENI, per germline. The J segment lost 4 bases and the V segment lost 6 bases, leaving 6 bases of the junction unmatched. The CDR3 is 14 residues long. The CDR3 loop is CASSHGTEGNTIYF. The CDR3 DNA sequence: TGTGCCAGCTCCCATGGGACAGAGGGAAACACCATATATTTT. Full variable domain (missing parts from reference TRBV18 and TRBJ1-3): NAGVMQNPRHLVRRRGQEARLRCSPMKGHSHVYWYRQLPEEGLKFMVYLQKENIIDESGMPKERFSAEFPKEGPSILRIQQVVRGDSAAYFCASSHGTEGNTIYFGEGSWLTVV.

This clone was seen a single time. Written as DNA, the CDR3 is TGTGCCAGCAGCACCCTGTCCAAAGCTACAGGGATCGTCTACGAGCAGTACGTC. Translating gives CASSTLSKATGIVYEQYV. The chain is built from TRBV12-1 and TRBJ2-7; the table assigns TRBD1, which was not confirmed against the DNA. TRBV12-1 has pseudogene status. CDR3 length: 18 amino acids.

This rearrangement joins TRBV5-1 to TRBJ2-1; the D gene could be TRBD1 or TRBD2 (6 bases each). V lost 4 bases to trimming and J lost 10 bases, with 18 bases between them. The CDR3 is 14 residues long. Germline V gene data show CDR1 as SGHRS and CDR2 as YFSETQ. The CDR3 region has the DNA TGCGCCAGCAGCAAAGGGGGGCCAATAGGCGAGCAGTTCTTC. It specifies CASSKGGPIGEQFF.